Each of the 17 T cell receptor beta chains below was sequenced from the same sample in a study of metastatic and nonmetastatic thyroid tumors (dated by TCRdb to the early 2020s). Receptor amplification or capture employed PCR. Sequenced on an Illumina HiSeq 4000. TCRdb reprocessing: public reads trimmed at Q25 with fastp, clones called with MiXCR, in-frame beta chains kept. The sample has tens of thousands of clones on record, approximately 25% of them singletons. The top ten clonotypes cover 9.2% of the sample. No patient had received any treatment before thyroid surgery. The sequenced material came from blood. These receptor sequences come from a female donor with papillary thyroid cancer or a benign thyroid nodule (not recorded which). Some clones in this sample may be carry-over from other donors' samples.

The V call is TRBV27, the J call TRBJ2-7; 13 positions agree with TRBD2. The V and J ends lost 9 bases and 5 bases, in that order; junction bases with no gene match: 10. The CDR3 is 15 amino acids. Germline V gives CDR1 MNHEY, CDR2 SMNVEV (reference sequence). The CDR3 region has the DNA TGTGCCAGGGGCCTGACTAGCGGGAGGAGGAACGAGCAGTACTTC. This translates into CARGLTSGRRNEQYF.

The rearrangement uses TRBV10-3 and TRBJ2-1, with D possibly being TRBD2 (6 bases). The ends were cut back, 5 bases at V and 5 bases at J, with 28 bases in the middle. This CDR3 is built from 19 residues. Germline V gene data show CDR1 as ENHRY and CDR2 as SYGVKD. CDR3 residues: CAISPTKGSWGVTDNEQFF. CDR3 DNA: TGTGCCATCAGTCCAACGAAGGGTAGTTGGGGGGTGACGGACAATGAGCAGTTCTTC.

Note on this clone: The germline gene is not matched at one end of the junction; a read error may be the cause. The rearrangement joins TRBV5-1 to TRBJ2-2, with 7 bases aligning to TRBD2. CDR1 and CDR2 from the germline V gene are SGHRS and YFSETQ. CDR3 size: 16 residues. The CDR3 sequence: CASSRQAGVVTGEQFF. Here the CDR3 DNA reads TGCGCCAGCAGCCGGCAGGCGGGAGTGGTCACCGGGGAGCAGTTTTTT.

Worth noting for this clone: An end of the junction does not agree with germline; a read error may underlie this. The V and J genes are TRBV10-1 and TRBJ2-3; 8 nucleotides agree with TRBD2. The CDR3 has 17 amino acids. Germline loops: CDR1 WNHNN, CDR2 SYGVQD (reference sequence). The CDR3 region is CSSSGPSELADTDTQYF. Written as DNA, the CDR3 is TGTTCCAGCAGTGGACCCTCTGAACTAGCGGACACAGATACGCAGTATTTT.

The sample holds many counts of this clone. The chain's CDR3 is CASGRVAAYNEQFF. DNA for the CDR3: TGTGCCAGTGGGCGGGTAGCCGCCTACAATGAGCAGTTCTTC. The V call is TRBV28, the J call TRBJ2-1, with a possible D match to TRBD2 (5 bases). There are 14 residues in the CDR3. V was trimmed by 9 bases and J by 2 bases, leaving 14 bases between them. In germline, CDR1 is MDHEN, CDR2 SYDVKM.

This clone was detected ten times or more. The rearrangement joins TRBV19 to TRBJ1-2; the D is unclear. V dropped 4 bases and J dropped 4 bases, with 13 bases sitting between them. Germline values: CDR1 LNHDA, CDR2 SQIVND (reference sequence). This CDR3 has 14 residues. The CDR3 loop reads CASSTDPTGYGYTF. The CDR3 bases are TGTGCCAGTAGTACAGACCCCACGGGCTATGGCTACACCTTC.

As to this clone: Since no conserved phenylalanine or tryptophan closes the CDR3, a read error is the likely cause. The CDR3 DNA reads TGTGCCTGGAGCATCACTGTGAACTATGGCTACACCTTG. It encodes CAWSITVNYGYTL. The rearrangement links TRBV30 to TRBJ1-2, with D unresolved. The CDR3 covers 13 residues. V was pared by 3 bases and J by 2 bases, with 10 bases between. Germline values: CDR1 GTSNPN, CDR2 SVGIG (reference sequence).

Many counts were recorded for this clone. This chain joins TRBV28 and TRBJ1-2; D is uncertain. V was shortened by 6 bases and J by 3 bases, with 8 bases between the two germline ends. In germline, CDR1 is MDHEN, CDR2 SYDVKM. The CDR3 consists of 12 residues. The CDR3 spells CASRSIDYGYTF. In nucleotides, the CDR3 is TGTGCCAGCAGATCCATTGACTATGGCTACACCTTC.

By share, this clone ranks as medium-sized. The V gene is TRBV6-1, the J gene TRBJ2-6; weak D call: TRBD2 (5 bases). This CDR3 contains 15 residues. Trimming removed 3 bases at V and 1 base at J, with 7 bases between. Germline V gene data show CDR1 as MNHNS and CDR2 as SASEGT. The CDR3 region has the DNA TGTGCCAGCAGTGACCGGGGATCTGGGGCCAACGTCCTGACTTTC. It yields the protein CASSDRGSGANVLTF.

The rearrangement uses TRBV20-1 and TRBJ2-7; 9 positions agree with TRBD2. From germline, CDR1 is DFQATT and CDR2 SNEGSKA (reference sequence). Trimming took 5 bases from V and 4 from J; bases not matched to a gene: 12. CDR3 length: 15 residues. The CDR3 region is CSAQLAGEVVYEQYF. CDR3 sequence (DNA): TGCAGTGCTCAGTTAGCGGGAGAAGTTGTGTACGAGCAGTACTTC.

The chain joins TRBV6-1 to TRBJ2-3; 7 bases map to TRBD2. Per germline, CDR1 MNHNS and CDR2 SASEGT. This CDR3 has 16 amino acids. V was clipped by 8 bases and J by 1 base; unmatched bases: 12. In DNA form, the CDR3 reads TGTGCCAGCCTAACGCGTGGGGGAGGGGGCACAGATACGCAGTATTTT. Its protein product is CASLTRGGGGTDTQYF.

Of note for this clone: A much bigger clone sits one base away, suggesting this may be a read error. CDR3 region: CANSQGWASYNEQFF. CDR3 coding DNA: TGTGCCAACAGCCAAGGGTGGGCCTCCTACAATGAGCAGTTCTTC. The J gene is TRBJ2-1, the V gene TRBV3-1, with D unresolved. The CDR3 has 15 residues. Per germline, CDR1 LGHDT and CDR2 YNNKEL (reference sequence).

This clone was seen at least ten times. The chain has TRBV20-1 and TRBJ2-1, with TRBD2 matching 9 bases. The germline V gene encodes CDR1 DFQATT and CDR2 SNEGSKA (reference sequence). The CDR3 runs 13 residues. Germline trimming cut 3 bases from V and 6 bases from J; bases unmatched to any gene: 3. Written as DNA, the CDR3 is TGCAGTGCTAGGCCGACTAGCGGCAATGAGCAGTTCTTC. Its translation: CSARPTSGNEQFF.

Many counts were recorded for this clone. At one of its ends the junction is not consistent with the germline gene, which may arise from a read error. The chain has TRBV19 and TRBJ2-7; TRBD1 or TRBD2 may be the D gene (6 bases each). Germline V gene lookup returns CDR1 LNHDA and CDR2 SQIVND (reference sequence). The CDR3 is 15 amino acids. CDR3 nucleotide sequence: TGTGTCAGTAGTATACAGGGAGCGGGCTCCTACGAGCAGTACTTC. Translating gives CVSSIQGAGSYEQYF.

This clone was counted at least ten times. In nucleotides, the CDR3 is TGTGCCAGCAGCTCCACATCCCCCGGCCTCTCTGGAAACACCATATATTTT. Its translation: CASSSTSPGLSGNTIYF. V usage is TRBV7-9 and J usage is TRBJ1-3; D is ambiguous. The CDR3 sequence is 17 residues long. The V end was cut by 4 bases, the J end by 0 bases, with 16 bases between. CDR1 and CDR2 from the germline V gene are SEHNR and FQNEAQ (reference sequence).

This clone was found many times. CDR3 in amino acids: CASSLTFQETQYF. The CDR3 DNA reads as TGTGCCAGCAGCTTAACATTCCAAGAGACCCAGTACTTC. The chain employs TRBV7-6 and TRBJ2-5; D is uncertain. Per germline, CDR1 SGHVS and CDR2 FNYEAQ. The CDR3 covers 13 residues. V lost 2 bases, J lost 1 base, and 5 bases lay in between.

J is TRBJ2-5 and V is TRBV5-1; the match to TRBD1 covers 7 bases. The germline V gene has CDR1 SGHRS and CDR2 YFSETQ. The CDR3 extends over 14 amino acids. Trimming cost V 5 bases and J 10 bases; bases outside gene matches: 14. This CDR3 reads CASRLTTGIEYQYF. For the CDR3, the DNA is TGCGCCAGCAGATTAACGACAGGGATTGAGTACCAGTACTTC.